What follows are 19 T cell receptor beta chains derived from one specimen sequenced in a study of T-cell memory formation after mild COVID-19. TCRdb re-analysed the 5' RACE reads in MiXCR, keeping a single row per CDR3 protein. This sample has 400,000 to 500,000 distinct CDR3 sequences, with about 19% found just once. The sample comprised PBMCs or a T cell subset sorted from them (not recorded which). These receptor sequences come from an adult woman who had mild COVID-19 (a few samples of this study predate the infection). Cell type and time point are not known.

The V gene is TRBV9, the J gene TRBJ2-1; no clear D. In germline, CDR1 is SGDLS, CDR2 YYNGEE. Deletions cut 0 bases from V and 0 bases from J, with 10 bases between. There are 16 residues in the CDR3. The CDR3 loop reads CASSVDGRPSYNEQFF. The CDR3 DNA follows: TGTGCCAGCAGCGTAGACGGTAGACCCTCCTACAATGAGCAGTTCTTC.

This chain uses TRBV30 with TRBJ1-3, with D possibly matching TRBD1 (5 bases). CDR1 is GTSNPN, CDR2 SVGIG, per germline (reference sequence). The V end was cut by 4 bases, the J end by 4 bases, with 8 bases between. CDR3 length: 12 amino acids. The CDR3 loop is CAWTGWGNTIYF. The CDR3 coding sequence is TGTGCCTGGACAGGGTGGGGAAACACCATATATTTT.

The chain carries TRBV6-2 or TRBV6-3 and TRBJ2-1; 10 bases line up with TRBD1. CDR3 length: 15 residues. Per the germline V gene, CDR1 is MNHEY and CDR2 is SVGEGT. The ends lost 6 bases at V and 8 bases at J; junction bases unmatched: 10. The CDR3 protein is CASRGTGAAIYEQFF. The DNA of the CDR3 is TGTGCCAGCAGGGGGACAGGGGCAGCCATCTATGAGCAGTTCTTC.

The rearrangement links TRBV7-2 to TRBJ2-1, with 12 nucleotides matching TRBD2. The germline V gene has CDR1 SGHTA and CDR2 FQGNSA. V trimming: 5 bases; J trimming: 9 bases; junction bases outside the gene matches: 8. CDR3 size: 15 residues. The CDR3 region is CASSQTSGGNLEQFF. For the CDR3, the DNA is TGTGCCAGCAGCCAGACTAGCGGGGGCAACCTTGAGCAGTTCTTC.

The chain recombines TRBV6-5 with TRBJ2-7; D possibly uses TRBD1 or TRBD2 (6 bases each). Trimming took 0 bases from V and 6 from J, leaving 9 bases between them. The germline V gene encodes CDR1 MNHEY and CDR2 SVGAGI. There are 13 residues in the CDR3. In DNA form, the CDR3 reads TGTGCCAGCAGTTACTCGACGGGGGCCGAGCAGTACTTC. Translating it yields CASSYSTGAEQYF.

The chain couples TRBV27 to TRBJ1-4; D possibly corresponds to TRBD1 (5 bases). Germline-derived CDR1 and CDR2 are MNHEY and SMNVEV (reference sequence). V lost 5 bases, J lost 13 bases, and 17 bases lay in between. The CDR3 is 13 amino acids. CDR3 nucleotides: TGTGCCAGCAGTCCCACCTGGGCGGGGGGACTGTTTTTT. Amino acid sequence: CASSPTWAGGLFF. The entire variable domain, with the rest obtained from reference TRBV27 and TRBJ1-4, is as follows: EAQVTQNPRYLITVTGKKLTVTCSQNMNHEYMSWYRQDPGLGLRQIYYSMNVEVTDKGDVPEGYKVSRKEKRNFPLILESPSPNQTSLYFCASSPTWAGGLFFGSGTQLSVL.

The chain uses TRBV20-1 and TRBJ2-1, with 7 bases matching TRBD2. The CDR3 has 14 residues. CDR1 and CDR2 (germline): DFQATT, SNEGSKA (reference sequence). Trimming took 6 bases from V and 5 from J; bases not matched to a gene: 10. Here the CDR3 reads CSAPQPGLNNEQFF. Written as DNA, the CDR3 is TGCAGTGCCCCGCAGCCGGGACTAAACAATGAGCAGTTCTTC.

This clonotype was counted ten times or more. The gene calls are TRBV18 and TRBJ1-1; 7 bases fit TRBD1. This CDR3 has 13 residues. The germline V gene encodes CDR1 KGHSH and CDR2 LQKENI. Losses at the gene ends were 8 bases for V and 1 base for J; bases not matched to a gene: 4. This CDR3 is CASQQGRNTEAFF. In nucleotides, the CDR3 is TGTGCCAGCCAACAGGGGAGGAACACTGAAGCTTTCTTT.

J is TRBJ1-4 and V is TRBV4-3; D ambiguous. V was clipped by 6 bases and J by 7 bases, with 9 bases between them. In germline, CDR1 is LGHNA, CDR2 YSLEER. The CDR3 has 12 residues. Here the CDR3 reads CASSTASEKLFF. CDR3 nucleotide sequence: TGCGCCAGCAGTACTGCCTCTGAAAAACTGTTTTTT.

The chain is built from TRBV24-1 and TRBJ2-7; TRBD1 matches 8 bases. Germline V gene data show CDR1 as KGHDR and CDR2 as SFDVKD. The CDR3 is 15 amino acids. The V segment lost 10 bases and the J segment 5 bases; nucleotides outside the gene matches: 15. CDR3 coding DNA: TGTGCCACTTCTAGAGCCGGGACAGGCTTACACGAGCAGTACTTC. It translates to CATSRAGTGLHEQYF.

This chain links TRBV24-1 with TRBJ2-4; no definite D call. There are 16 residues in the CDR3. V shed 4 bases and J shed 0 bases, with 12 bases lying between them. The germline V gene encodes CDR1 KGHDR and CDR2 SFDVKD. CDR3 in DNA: TGTGCCACCAGTGACCCACAGAATCTAGCCAAAAACATTCAGTACTTC. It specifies CATSDPQNLAKNIQYF.

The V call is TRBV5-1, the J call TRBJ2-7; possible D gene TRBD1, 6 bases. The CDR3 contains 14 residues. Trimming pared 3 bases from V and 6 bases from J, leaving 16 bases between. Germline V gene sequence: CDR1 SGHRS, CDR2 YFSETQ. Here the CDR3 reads CASSSQTGNGEQYF. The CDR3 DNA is TGCGCCAGCAGCTCCCAAACAGGGAACGGCGAGCAGTACTTC.

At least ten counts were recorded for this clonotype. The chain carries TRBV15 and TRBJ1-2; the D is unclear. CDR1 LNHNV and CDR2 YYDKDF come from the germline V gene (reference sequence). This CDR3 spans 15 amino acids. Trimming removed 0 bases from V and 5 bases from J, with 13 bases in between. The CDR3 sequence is CATSRDTAEMYGYTF. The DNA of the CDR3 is TGTGCCACCAGCAGAGATACGGCGGAGATGTATGGCTACACCTTC.

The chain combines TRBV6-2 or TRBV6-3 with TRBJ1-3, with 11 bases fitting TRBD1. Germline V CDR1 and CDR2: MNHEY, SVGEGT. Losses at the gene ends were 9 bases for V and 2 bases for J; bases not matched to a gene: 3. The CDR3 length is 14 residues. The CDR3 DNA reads TGTGCCAGTTCGGGACAGGGGGCTGGAAACACCATATATTTT. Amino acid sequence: CASSGQGAGNTIYF.

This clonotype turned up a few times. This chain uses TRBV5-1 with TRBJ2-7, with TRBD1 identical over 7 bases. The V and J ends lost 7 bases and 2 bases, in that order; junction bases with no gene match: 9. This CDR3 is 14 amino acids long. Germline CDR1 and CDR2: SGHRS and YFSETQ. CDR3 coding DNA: TGCGCCAGCGGGCAGGGGGACCCTCCCTACGAGCAGTACTTC. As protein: CASGQGDPPYEQYF.

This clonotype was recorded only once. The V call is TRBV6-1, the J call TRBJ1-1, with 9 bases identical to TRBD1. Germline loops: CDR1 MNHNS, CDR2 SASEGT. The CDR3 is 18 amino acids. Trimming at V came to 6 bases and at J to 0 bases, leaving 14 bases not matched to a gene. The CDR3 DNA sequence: TGTGCCAGCAGGGGGGAGGGGACAGGGCGCCCCATGAACACTGAAGCTTTCTTT. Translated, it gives CASRGEGTGRPMNTEAFF.

The CDR3 is CASSLVRTSGTETQYF. In DNA form, the CDR3 reads TGTGCCAGCAGCTTAGTAAGGACTAGCGGAACAGAGACCCAGTACTTC. The chain recombines TRBV7-2 with TRBJ2-5, with 10 positions matching TRBD2. CDR1 SGHTA and CDR2 FQGNSA come from the germline V gene. The CDR3 covers 16 residues. V shed 1 base and J 4 bases; nucleotides not matched to a gene: 6.

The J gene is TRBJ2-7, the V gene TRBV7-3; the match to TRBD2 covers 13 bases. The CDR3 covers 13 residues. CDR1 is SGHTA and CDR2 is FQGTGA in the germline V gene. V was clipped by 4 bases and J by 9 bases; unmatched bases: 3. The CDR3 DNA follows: TGTGCCAGCAGCTCCGGGACTAGCGGGGTGCAGTACTTC. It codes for CASSSGTSGVQYF.

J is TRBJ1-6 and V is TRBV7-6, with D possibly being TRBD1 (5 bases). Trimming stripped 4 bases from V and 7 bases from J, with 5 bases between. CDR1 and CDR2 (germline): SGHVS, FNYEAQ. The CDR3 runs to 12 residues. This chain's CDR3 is CASSSGNSPLHF. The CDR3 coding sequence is TGTGCCAGCAGCTCAGGGAATTCACCCCTCCACTTT.